The clone carrying this T cell receptor beta chain was seen a few times. Its specificity is unknown. A junction boundary mismatches the germline segment, possibly from a read error. The data derive from a study of T cells in Graves' hyperthyroidism and ophthalmopathy. Study-level points and caveats: In simple terms, a model built on 13 V-J features told ophthalmopathy apart from stable hyperthyroidism.

RNA transcripts provided the source from which TCR beta CDR3 regions were amplified. HTBI primers were employed in a first-round RT-PCR of the TCR CDR3. In TCRdb, the multiplex PCR reads were re-called with MiXCR into one record per CDR3 protein. Among about 400,000 distinct CDR3 sequences listed, about 16% were seen once. CDR1 MNHEY and CDR2 SVGAGI come from the germline V gene. This CDR3 spans 17 amino acids. Stable Graves' hyperthyroidism denoted no ophthalmopathy progression over 18 months. Patients aged 18 to 65 had newly diagnosed hyperthyroidism lasting under 2 months. The PBMCs had their origin in 10 ml of fresh peripheral blood.

The source material was blood. The clonotype originates from a woman in her 30s with Graves' hyperthyroidism. The chain recombines TRBV6-5 with TRBJ2-3, with 8 bases matching TRBD2. DNA for the CDR3: TGTGCCAGCAGTGACTCGAGTGGAGCGGGAGGCACAGATACGCAGTATTTT. This encodes CASSDSSGAGGTDTQYF.